One T cell receptor (beta chain) is described in this entry. This CDR3 has 13 residues. Germline V gene data show CDR1 as GTSNPN and CDR2 as SVGIG (reference sequence). Trimming removed 0 bases at V and 8 bases at J, with 14 bases between. This sample was taken from a study of blood T cell repertoires in COVID-19. On the study more broadly: Specimens from acute and convalescent COVID-19 originated in the United States, Italy and Spain. T cells, B-cell-depleted T cells, or PBMCs supplied cDNA or gDNA.

Study processing details: Reference gene primer amplification gave estimated nucleated cell counts. Data came from immunoSEQ multiplex PCR; TCRdb stores just in-frame clones and leaves some out. That table supplies the V and J calls and clone size; D and trimming were determined from the DNA. The table has 380,000 or so clones, roughly 77% seen once. The sample consisted of peripheral blood. This chain links TRBV30 with TRBJ2-7; D possibly corresponds to TRBD1 (6 bases). The TCR originated in a human donor with acute or convalescent COVID-19. The donor label of this sample is uncertain. The CDR3 sequence is CAWSVQQGVKQYF. In DNA, the CDR3 is TGTGCCTGGAGTGTACAACAGGGCGTTAAGCAGTACTTC.